Following are 5 T cell receptor beta chains from one sample sequenced in a study of OX40 agonist ivuxolimab in advanced cancers. Repertoires were generated with immunoSEQ multiplex PCR, while TCRdb's copy carries only in-frame clones and drops some. The sample has tens of thousands of clones, approximately 91% seen once; the top ten hold around 6.5%. The sequencing used CD4+ or CD8+ T cells sorted from blood, collected in a trial of the OX40 agonist ivuxolimab. Receptor source: an adult with an advanced solid tumor such as melanoma, head and neck, liver or kidney cancer.

J is TRBJ2-7 and V is TRBV6-5; 8 nucleotides line up with TRBD2. Germline trimming cut 6 bases from V and 3 bases from J; bases unmatched to any gene: 7. From germline, CDR1 is MNHEY and CDR2 SVGAGI. CDR3 length: 14 residues. The CDR3 loop reads CASSSSGGRYEQYF. The DNA of the CDR3 is TGTGCCAGCAGCAGCAGCGGGGGTCGCTACGAGCAGTACTTC.

The rearrangement joins TRBV2 to TRBJ1-1; D not resolved. Germline loops: CDR1 SNHLY, CDR2 FYNNEI. CDR3 size: 14 residues. Trimming removed 6 bases at V and 2 bases at J, with 13 bases between. The CDR3 loop reads CASRSVWINTEAFF. In DNA, the CDR3 is TGTGCCAGCAGATCTGTCTGGATTAACACTGAAGCTTTCTTT.

J is TRBJ2-7 and V is TRBV2; either TRBD1 or TRBD2 may supply D (5 bases each). CDR1 and CDR2 (germline): SNHLY, FYNNEI. The CDR3 runs to 12 residues. The V gene lost 6 bases and the J gene lost 4 bases, with 10 bases spanning the gap. The CDR3 protein is CASSGDAYEQYF. The CDR3 region has the DNA TGTGCCAGCAGCGGGGACGCGTACGAGCAGTACTTC.

This clone was counted once. The V and J genes are TRBV20-1 and TRBJ2-2; the D is unclear. V lost 3 bases, J lost 7 bases, and 6 bases lay in between. The CDR3 extends over 11 amino acids. Per germline, CDR1 DFQATT and CDR2 SNEGSKA (reference sequence). This CDR3 is CSASRGGELFF. CDR3 nucleotides: TGCAGTGCTAGCCGTGGCGGGGAGCTGTTTTTT.

This chain joins TRBV16 and TRBJ1-2; D uncertain. This CDR3 comprises 13 residues. Trimming shortened V by 4 bases and J by 3 bases, and 9 bases separated the two germline ends. Germline-derived CDR1 and CDR2 are KGHSY and FQNENV. The CDR3 reads CASSPEVYYGYTF. The CDR3, as DNA: TGTGCCAGCAGCCCCGAGGTTTACTATGGCTACACCTTC.